This record concerns one T cell receptor (beta chain) sequence. The antigen is not known. This CDR3 is built from 16 residues. In germline, CDR1 is SGHTA, CDR2 FQGNSA. After removal of 2 bases from V and 3 bases from J, the junction contained 7 bases not matched to a gene. These data belong to a study of T cells after posttransplantation cyclophosphamide. Study results and limitations: Blood and skin or GI T cell repertoires showed limited TRB overlap.

Some clones are missing from TCRdb's copy, which holds only in-frame ones; the method was immunoSEQ multiplex PCR. The table lists tens of thousands of clones, around 95% of them singletons. The chain has TRBV7-2 and TRBJ2-5; 9 nucleotides align to TRBD2. This clonotype was obtained from a woman aged 25-40 years in good health and a related stem cell transplant donor. Sequenced input: PBMCs. DNA for the CDR3: TGTGCCAGCAGCTTAAGGTGGGCTAGCGGGGAAGAGACCCAGTACTTC. This encodes CASSLRWASGEETQYF.